This T cell receptor (beta chain) comes out of a study of response to subunit inactivated influenza vaccine. The study, taken as a whole, reports: Authors suggested few new T cells are recruited by each seasonal influenza vaccination.

The CDR3 spans 17 residues. Germline loops: CDR1 SEHNR, CDR2 FQNEAQ (reference sequence). The V gene lost 1 base and the J gene lost 3 bases, with 16 bases spanning the gap. TCRdb reprocessed the RT-PCR reads via MiXCR and lists one record per CDR3 protein. The sample holds some 300,000 distinct CDR3 sequences; roughly 20% are singletons and the top ten take 10%. Remarks on this clonotype: The antigen is unknown.

The source of this sequence is a man between 50 and 70 years old who received an inactivated influenza vaccine. The sample in question was PBMCs from blood, obtained roughly 20 months after vaccination. The chain joins TRBV7-9 to TRBJ1-3; no clear D gene. The CDR3 region has the DNA TGTGCCAGCAGCTTAGAGGAGCGGCTGAAGGTTGGAAACACCATATATTTT. Translated: CASSLEERLKVGNTIYF. Filled out from reference TRBV7-9 and TRBJ1-3, the complete variable domain reads DTGVSQNPRHKITKRGQNVTFRCDPISEHNRLYWYRQTLGQGPEFLTYFQNEAQLEKSRLLSDRFSAERPKGSFSTLEIQRTEQGDSAMYLCASSLEERLKVGNTIYFGEGSWLTVV.